This T cell receptor (beta chain) was recovered during a study of blood T cell repertoires in COVID-19 (dated by TCRdb to about 2020). Study-wide context: Samples covering the acute and convalescent phases of COVID-19 were provided by collaborators in the United States, Italy and Spain. Deeply sampled blood TCRbeta repertoires from subjects exposed to, actively infected with, or recovered from COVID-19 were included in the dataset. Samples were obtained from the ongoing ImmuneRACE study (first 160 participants) and from over 1,000 subjects provided by 6 global collaborators. The repertoires were made available in a free public database intended to serve as a resource for research on the immune response to SARS-CoV-2. Where HLA class I and class II types were available, the types were taken from metadata supplied by the sample provider, not from assay-based typing. The prospective study material was composed of cDNA or gDNA derived from T cells, B-cell-depleted T cells, or PBMCs. The sample metadata nearly always contained a de-identified subject ID, COVID-19 status, age in years and sex. Study-level results and caveats: The amount of clinical and demographic metadata varied by source and participant and was provided uncurated.

Collaborating institutions collected whole blood in K2EDTA tubes following their own protocols. For TCRbeta analysis, collaborator samples were shipped as frozen whole blood, as isolated PBMCs, or as DNA extracted from either sample type. In regard to this clone: Its antigen remains unidentified. It has no much larger one-base neighbor in the sample; base qualities were not kept.

From the cysteine through the phenylalanine, the CDR3 covers 13 amino acids. CDR3 DNA is the only sequence kept; it has 39 bases, read in frame from the first base. Per the germline V gene (reference sequence), LNHNV is the CDR1 and YYDKDF is the CDR2. V lost 0 bases and J lost 5 bases; the stretch between them is 7 bases long. The immunoSEQ Assay, a bias-controlled multiplex PCR, was used to amplify TCRbeta CDR3 regions from genomic DNA. Processing in the source paper ran as follows. Nucleated cell counts per sample were estimated from amplification of reference gene primers within the assay. Sequence reads were collapsed and filtered to measure the absolute abundance of every unique TCRbeta CDR3 rearrangement. For each sample, productive Simpson clonality was calculated as the square root of Simpson's diversity index across productive rearrangements. The table comes from immuneACCESS by way of TCRdb, which keeps in-frame sequences with V and J called. Part of the clones is missing from these tables; in studies checked, under half for an unresolved V gene and the rest for unknown reasons. The V and J calls and the clone size are those of that table, but D and trimming were determined from the DNA. This sample holds 40,000 or so clones; about nine tenths were observed only once. 0.3% to 0.45% of the sample belongs to the ten largest clones.

The chain joins TRBV15 to TRBJ1-1; the D gene lacks a confident call. This clonotype was sampled from a human donor in a cohort sampled during active COVID-19. Sequencing input: peripheral blood. Here the CDR3 is given as CATSRDLRTEAFF. The nucleotide sequence reads TGTGCCACCAGCAGAGATCTGAGGACTGAAGCTTTCTTT.